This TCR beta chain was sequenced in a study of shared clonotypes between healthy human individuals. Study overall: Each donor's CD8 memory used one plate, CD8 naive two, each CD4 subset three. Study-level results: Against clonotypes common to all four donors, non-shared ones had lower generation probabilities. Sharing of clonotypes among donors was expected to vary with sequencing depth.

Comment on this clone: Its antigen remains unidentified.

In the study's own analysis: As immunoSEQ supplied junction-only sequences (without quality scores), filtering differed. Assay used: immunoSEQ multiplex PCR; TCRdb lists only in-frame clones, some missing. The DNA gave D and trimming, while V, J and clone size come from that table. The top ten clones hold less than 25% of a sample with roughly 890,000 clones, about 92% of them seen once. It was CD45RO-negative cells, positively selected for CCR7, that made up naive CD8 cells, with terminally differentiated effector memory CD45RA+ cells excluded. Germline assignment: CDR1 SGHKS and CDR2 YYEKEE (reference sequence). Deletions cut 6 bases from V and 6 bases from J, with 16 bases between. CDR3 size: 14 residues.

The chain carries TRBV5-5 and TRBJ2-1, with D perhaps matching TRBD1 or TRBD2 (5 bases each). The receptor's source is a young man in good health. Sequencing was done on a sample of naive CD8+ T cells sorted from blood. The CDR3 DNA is TGTGCCAGCACCCCTCTGGGGGAAGGCAATGAGCAGTTCTTC. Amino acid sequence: CASTPLGEGNEQFF.